The 30 T cell receptor beta chains listed next were all sequenced from one sample in a study of regulatory T cells in long-lasting Graves disease. Time point defined: newly diagnosed GD, antithyroid drugs for less than 3 months. Preparation of the TCR library used RNA extracted from PBMCs. With iRepertoire HTBI primers and Arm-PCR of CDR3 regions, TCR beta libraries were built. Each CDR3 protein is one row after TCRdb ran MiXCR on the multiplex PCR reads. The sample shows roughly 500,000 distinct CDR3 sequences, about 15% of them seen only once. These records were also assigned to another study, of T cells in Graves' hyperthyroidism and ophthalmopathy.

The specimen was peripheral blood mononuclear cells (PBMCs), collected at new diagnosis, from a patient treated with antithyroid drugs. These receptor sequences come from a woman aged 45 to 65 with Graves disease.

This clonotype was recorded many times. The rearrangement joins TRBV29-1 to TRBJ1-4; 7 bases line up with TRBD1. The V segment lost 4 bases and the J segment 4 bases; nucleotides outside the gene matches: 3. Germline CDR1 SQVTM, CDR2 ANQGSEA. The CDR3 totals 13 residues. CDR3: CSVGDSVNEKLFF. CDR3 DNA sequence: TGCAGCGTTGGGGACAGCGTTAATGAAAAACTGTTTTTT.

The sample holds many counts of this clonotype. The V gene is TRBV18, the J gene TRBJ2-3; the D gene is possibly TRBD1 (6 bases). Germline V lookup: CDR1 KGHSH, CDR2 LQKENI. V shed 0 bases and J shed 3 bases, with 7 bases lying between them. CDR3 size: 14 residues. The CDR3 protein is CASSPPDSTDTQYF. Here the CDR3 DNA reads TGTGCCAGCTCACCACCGGACAGTACAGATACGCAGTATTTT.

There are many counts of this clonotype. A much larger clonotype is one base distant, so this may be a read error. This chain links TRBV11-2 with TRBJ2-7; possible D gene TRBD1, 6 bases. Germline lookup yields CDR1 SGHAT and CDR2 FQNNGV. Trimming took 4 bases from V and 3 from J, leaving 10 bases between them. The CDR3 covers 13 residues. In DNA form, the CDR3 reads TGTGCCAGCAGCTCAATAGGGGGCTACGAGCAGTACTTC. Amino acid sequence: CASSSIGGYEQYF.

This rearrangement joins TRBV9 to TRBJ2-1; D not resolved. Between the trimmed V and J ends, which lost 0 bases and 4 bases, there was a span of 11 bases. Per the germline V gene, CDR1 is SGDLS and CDR2 is YYNGEE. This CDR3 spans 15 amino acids. The CDR3 here is CASSVGWQEYNEQFF. In DNA form, the CDR3 reads TGTGCCAGCAGCGTAGGATGGCAGGAATACAATGAGCAGTTCTTC.

This clonotype has more than one count but fewer than ten. The V and J genes are TRBV25-1 and TRBJ2-7, with D perhaps TRBD1 (5 bases). Germline lookup yields CDR1 MGHDK and CDR2 SYGVNS. The V and J ends lost 2 bases and 6 bases respectively, with 17 bases between them. CDR3 length: 15 residues. In DNA, the CDR3 is TGTGCCAGCAGTGAAACGAAAGGGGAAGTCGGCGAGCAGTACTTC. Encoded protein: CASSETKGEVGEQYF.

Points on this clonotype: One end of the junction fails to match germline, which may point to a read error. The chain recombines TRBV14 with TRBJ2-2, with 7 bases identical to TRBD2. CDR1 is SGHDN, CDR2 FVKESK, per germline. There are 13 residues in the CDR3. The CDR3 here is CASSPRGGSVNTW. CDR3 nucleotide sequence: TGTGCCAGCAGCCCCCGGGGCGGGAGCGTTAACACCTGG. The full variable domain, rest sourced from reference TRBV14 and TRBJ2-2, is EAGVTQFPSHSVIEKGQTVTLRCDPISGHDNLYWYRRVMGKEIKFLLHFVKESKQDESGMPNNRFLAERTGGTYSTLKVQPAELEDSGVYFCASSPRGGSVNTWGEGSRLTVL.

This clonotype was recorded many times. The genes are TRBV10-3 and TRBJ2-7; 8 positions agree with TRBD2. The ends lost 7 bases at V and 1 base at J; junction bases unmatched: 3. The length of the CDR3 is 13 residues. Germline-derived CDR1 and CDR2 are ENHRY and SYGVKD. CDR3 DNA sequence: TGTGCCATCAAACAGCGGGAGTCCTACGAGCAGTACTTC. The encoded protein is CAIKQRESYEQYF.

This chain links TRBV28 with TRBJ1-5, with unresolved D. CDR3 length equals 14 residues. Germline lookup yields CDR1 MDHEN and CDR2 SYDVKM. V shed 5 bases and J shed 3 bases, with 11 bases lying between them. The CDR3 region has the DNA TGTGCCAGCAGTGGTTTCGGGTACAATCAGCCCCAGCATTTT. Encoded protein: CASSGFGYNQPQHF.

This clonotype has a count of ten or more. The rearrangement links TRBV30 to TRBJ2-5; 8 nucleotides match TRBD1. CDR3 length: 13 amino acids. The V segment lost 3 bases and the J segment 5 bases; nucleotides outside the gene matches: 5. From germline, CDR1 is GTSNPN and CDR2 SVGIG (reference sequence). CDR3 loop: CAWSRDRGETQYF. Written as DNA, the CDR3 is TGTGCCTGGAGCCGAGACAGGGGCGAGACCCAGTACTTC.

The rearrangement links TRBV6-1 to TRBJ2-6; a possible D gene is TRBD2 (6 bases). The V end was cut by 5 bases, the J end by 2 bases, with 16 bases between. Germline CDR1 reads MNHNS; CDR2 reads SASEGT. CDR3 length equals 17 residues. As DNA, the CDR3 is TGTGCCAGCAGTCCAATGGGAACGGGAGCTGGGGCCAACGTCCTGACTTTC. Encoded protein: CASSPMGTGAGANVLTF.

This chain links TRBV18 with TRBJ2-5; a weak D match, TRBD1 (6 bases). Trimming removed 4 bases from V and 3 bases from J, with 9 bases in between. Germline CDR1 and CDR2: KGHSH and LQKENI. The CDR3 consists of 13 residues. CDR3 region: CASSRSGEETQYF. In DNA form, the CDR3 reads TGTGCCAGCTCACGGTCAGGGGAAGAGACCCAGTACTTC.

This clonotype showed up many times. In DNA, the CDR3 is TGTGCCAGCAGCTTTTGGGGTAGCGGGACAAATGAGCAGTTCTTC. The encoded protein is CASSFWGSGTNEQFF. The rearrangement joins TRBV7-2 to TRBJ2-1, with TRBD2 matching 8 bases. The CDR3 runs 15 residues. With V trimmed by 3 bases and J by 7 bases, 8 bases remained unmatched. Germline-derived CDR1 and CDR2 are SGHTA and FQGNSA.

The V gene is TRBV18, the J gene TRBJ2-5; 9 bases map to TRBD2. Germline CDR1 and CDR2: KGHSH and LQKENI. The CDR3 is 17 residues long. J gave up 3 bases and V 2 bases, and 10 bases lay outside the gene matches. The CDR3 here is CASSPRSQASGKETQYF. The DNA for the CDR3 is TGTGCCAGCTCACCAAGGTCCCAGGCTAGCGGGAAAGAGACCCAGTACTTC.

The chain combines TRBV25-1 with TRBJ1-2, with 7 bases matching TRBD1. This CDR3 is 13 amino acids long. With 0 bases clipped from V and 7 bases from J, the junction kept 2 bases outside the gene matches. CDR1 and CDR2 from the germline V gene are MGHDK and SYGVNS. The CDR3 sequence: CASSEYRDSGYTF. DNA of the CDR3: TGTGCCAGCAGTGAATATAGGGACAGTGGCTACACCTTC.

The chain combines TRBV19 with TRBJ2-2, with 11 bases identical to TRBD2. The CDR3 extends over 18 amino acids. Unmatched junction bases numbered 14, after V lost 5 bases and J lost 6 bases. The germline V gene has CDR1 LNHDA and CDR2 SQIVND (reference sequence). The CDR3 region is CASSAGASSGRRAGELFF. The CDR3 nucleotides read TGTGCCAGTAGTGCCGGGGCGTCTAGCGGGAGGCGGGCCGGGGAGCTGTTTTTT.

This clonotype was counted ten times or more. The rearrangement links TRBV11-2 to TRBJ2-1, with TRBD2 matching 10 bases. The CDR3 is 18 amino acids. CDR1 is SGHAT, CDR2 FQNNGV, per germline. Trimming took 1 base from V and 5 from J; bases not matched to a gene: 11. The CDR3 region has the DNA TGTGCCAGCAGCTTAGCGGGGACTAGCGCCATTGATAACAATGAGCAGTTCTTC. Its protein product is CASSLAGTSAIDNNEQFF.

This clonotype was counted ten times or more. The rearrangement uses TRBV6-2 or TRBV6-3 and TRBJ2-1, with 12 bases fitting TRBD2. CDR3 size: 18 residues. With 4 bases clipped from V and 5 bases from J, the junction kept 12 bases outside the gene matches. Germline loops: CDR1 MNHEY, CDR2 SVGEGT. The CDR3, as DNA: TGTGCCAGCAGTTCAGTGCTAGCGGGAGGGCCGAAACACAATGAGCAGTTCTTC. Translating gives CASSSVLAGGPKHNEQFF.

This clonotype appeared many times. This chain links TRBV12-3 or TRBV12-4 with TRBJ1-5, with D possibly being TRBD1 (5 bases). The CDR3 loop spans 14 amino acids. The V and J ends lost 7 bases and 6 bases respectively, with 16 bases between them. The CDR3 protein is CASTLGLSSQPQHF. CDR3 DNA sequence: TGTGCCAGCACCCTGGGACTTAGTAGTCAGCCCCAGCATTTT.

This clonotype was observed many times. This rearrangement joins TRBV20-1 to TRBJ2-1, with 8 bases identical to TRBD2. CDR1 is DFQATT and CDR2 is SNEGSKA in the germline V gene (reference sequence). This CDR3 has 15 residues. The junction had 8 bases not matched to a gene; V was cut back by 0 bases and J by 7 bases. The chain's CDR3 is CSAREELAGWNEQFF. DNA of the CDR3: TGCAGTGCTAGAGAGGAGCTAGCGGGTTGGAATGAGCAGTTCTTC.

The rearrangement links TRBV5-1 to TRBJ2-5; the match to TRBD2 covers 14 bases. V gave up 4 bases and J gave up 3 bases; unmatched junction bases: 5. There are 16 residues in the CDR3. Germline loops: CDR1 SGHRS, CDR2 YFSETQ. CDR3 protein: CASSPGLAGGKETQYF. The CDR3 DNA sequence: TGCGCCAGCAGCCCCGGACTAGCGGGAGGCAAAGAGACCCAGTACTTC.

The chain is built from TRBV9 and TRBJ1-2; D unclear. Trimming stripped 3 bases from V and 8 bases from J, with 11 bases between. Germline lookup yields CDR1 SGDLS and CDR2 YYNGEE. This CDR3 has 12 amino acids. This CDR3 reads CASSGVPYGYTF. CDR3 coding DNA: TGTGCCAGCAGCGGTGTACCGTACGGCTACACCTTC.

At least ten counts were recorded for this clonotype. The rearrangement uses TRBV12-3 or TRBV12-4 and TRBJ2-1; 8 positions agree with TRBD2. This CDR3 has 15 residues. The ends lost 3 bases at V and 12 bases at J; junction bases unmatched: 13. Here the CDR3 DNA reads TGTGCCAGCAGTTTTACTAGCGGAGCCCTTATCGGGCAGTTCTTC. It codes for CASSFTSGALIGQFF.

The chain links TRBV10-2 to TRBJ2-3; 9 bases line up with TRBD2. The CDR3 runs to 15 residues. Germline CDR1 WSHSY, CDR2 SAAADI. J lost 2 bases, V lost 3 bases, and 3 bases had no gene match. This CDR3 is CASSDRLAVTDTQYF. The CDR3 DNA sequence: TGCGCCAGCAGTGATCGACTAGCGGTCACAGATACGCAGTATTTT.

This clonotype was counted many times. The junction differs from germline at one of its ends, possibly a read error. The chain employs TRBV7-7 and TRBJ1-5, with 9 bases that match TRBD1. Germline V gene data show CDR1 as SSHAT and CDR2 as FNYEAQ (reference sequence). This CDR3 region has 13 residues. CDR3 coding DNA: TGTGCTAGCAGCCGGGACAGGGATCAGCCCCAGCATTTT. Amino acids: CASSRDRDQPQHF.

This clonotype was detected a few times. The chain joins TRBV27 to TRBJ2-1; no reliable D call. This CDR3 region has 14 residues. V lost 4 bases and J lost 6, with 13 bases in between. Per germline, CDR1 MNHEY and CDR2 SMNVEV (reference sequence). The DNA of the CDR3 is TGTGCCAGCAGTTCACTTTCGGTGCCCAATGAGCAGTTCTTC. Translated, it gives CASSSLSVPNEQFF.

This clonotype was observed many times. The CDR3 region is CSARDYVGYTF. The DNA of the CDR3 is TGCAGTGCTAGAGATTATGTCGGCTACACCTTC. This chain joins TRBV20-1 and TRBJ1-2; D remains ambiguous. Trimming removed 0 bases from V and 8 bases from J, with 7 bases in between. This CDR3 is 11 amino acids long. The germline CDR1 and CDR2 sequences are DFQATT and SNEGSKA (reference sequence).

This clonotype has only a few counts. V and J are TRBV18 and TRBJ2-7; 9 nucleotides match TRBD1. CDR1 and CDR2 (germline): KGHSH, LQKENI. The J segment lost 5 bases and the V segment lost 1 base, leaving 12 bases of the junction unmatched. This CDR3 spans 17 amino acids. CDR3 sequence: CASSPLGQGLGVHEQYF. The CDR3 nucleotides read TGTGCCAGCTCACCACTGGGACAGGGATTGGGGGTTCACGAGCAGTACTTC.

This clonotype was seen repeatedly, ten times or more. The chain combines TRBV11-1 with TRBJ2-7, with D possibly being TRBD2 (5 bases). CDR1 is SGHAT and CDR2 is FQDESV in the germline V gene (reference sequence). This CDR3 contains 15 residues. V was cut by 4 bases and J by 5 bases, with 18 bases left in between. For the CDR3, the DNA is TGTGCCAGCAGCTCGATCAGTCGGGGTTCCAACGAGCAGTACTTC. Translation gives CASSSISRGSNEQYF.

The sample holds a few counts of this clonotype. The chain has TRBV27 and TRBJ2-7; 7 bases line up with TRBD1. Germline values: CDR1 MNHEY, CDR2 SMNVEV (reference sequence). V shed 4 bases, J shed 4 bases, and the junction held 7 bases outside the gene matches. The CDR3 extends over 14 amino acids. The CDR3, as DNA: TGTGCCAGCAGTTCACTCCAGGGGGAATACGAGCAGTACTTC. Protein sequence: CASSSLQGEYEQYF.

This clonotype has ten or more counts. CDR3 in DNA: TGTGCCAGCAGTCCCCGGGAGACCAATCAGCCCCAGCATTTT. It specifies CASSPRETNQPQHF. The chain uses TRBV18 and TRBJ1-5; D uncertain. The CDR3 runs to 14 residues. V lost 8 bases, J lost 3 bases, and 14 bases lay in between. Germline loops: CDR1 KGHSH, CDR2 LQKENI.